The 18 T cell receptor beta chains listed next were all sequenced from one sample in a study of Ad26.COV2.S vaccination and SARS-CoV-2 variants. Noted treatment: some 20 received Ad26.COV2.S at low or high dose, single or two shots; about 5 received placebo; per-sample allocation not given. Sampling happened 63 days after the first vaccine or placebo injection. This table comes from immunoSEQ multiplex PCR, and its TCRdb copy is limited to in-frame clones, with some not included. Among about 250,000 clones listed, approximately 88% were seen once. Sample: peripheral blood, taken in a trial of Ad26.COV2.S vaccine versus placebo. These receptors were obtained from a person between 18 and 65 years old who received the Ad26.COV2.S COVID-19 vaccine or a placebo.

The CDR3 nucleotides are TGTGCCAGCAGTTCTTCCGGCTCCTACAATGAGCAGTTCTTC. It codes for CASSSSGSYNEQFF. The genes are TRBV27 and TRBJ2-1; D not resolved. Germline lookup yields CDR1 MNHEY and CDR2 SMNVEV (reference sequence). Between the trimmed V and J ends, which lost 4 bases and 0 bases, there was a span of 7 bases. The CDR3 length is 14 residues.

The gene calls are TRBV14 and TRBJ1-1, with D uncertain. V was cut by 2 bases and J by 0 bases, with 4 bases left in between. Germline lookup yields CDR1 SGHDN and CDR2 FVKESK. CDR3 size: 13 residues. The CDR3 sequence: CASSQNLNTEAFF. CDR3 sequence (DNA): TGTGCCAGCAGCCAAAATCTGAACACTGAAGCTTTCTTT.

This chain links TRBV9 with TRBJ1-4; D ambiguous. CDR1 and CDR2 from the germline V gene are SGDLS and YYNGEE. V gave up 4 bases and J gave up 4 bases, with 14 bases separating them. This CDR3 has 15 residues. Here the CDR3 reads CASSRTRQSNEKLFF. The CDR3, as DNA: TGTGCCAGCAGCCGCACAAGGCAGAGTAATGAAAAACTGTTTTTT.

This chain connects TRBV7-9 to TRBJ2-7; 9 bases agree with TRBD1. The CDR3 sequence is 14 residues long. CDR1 and CDR2 (germline): SEHNR, FQNEAQ (reference sequence). The junction had 5 bases not matched to a gene; V was cut back by 5 bases and J by 3 bases. The CDR3 spells CASSAGTGSYEQYV. As DNA, the CDR3 is TGTGCCAGCAGCGCCGGGACAGGGAGCTACGAGCAGTACGTC.

This clone appeared many times. The V call is TRBV15, the J call TRBJ2-5, with 9 bases lining up with TRBD1. Germline assignment: CDR1 LNHNV and CDR2 YYDKDF (reference sequence). J lost 5 bases, V lost 0 bases, and 1 base had no gene match. This CDR3 contains 14 residues. CDR3 in amino acids: CATSRDGQGETQYF. Here the CDR3 DNA reads TGTGCCACCAGCAGAGACGGACAGGGGGAGACCCAGTACTTC.

This CDR3 is CAWSVSTGGYEQYF. The CDR3 bases are TGTGCCTGGAGTGTGAGCACAGGGGGCTACGAGCAGTACTTC. The rearrangement joins TRBV30 to TRBJ2-7; 8 nucleotides align to TRBD1. The CDR3 is made up of 14 amino acids. The J segment lost 3 bases and the V segment lost 0 bases, leaving 4 bases of the junction unmatched. Germline CDR1 is GTSNPN and CDR2 is SVGIG (reference sequence). Drawing the rest from reference TRBV30 and TRBJ2-7, the complete variable domain is SQTIHQWPATLVQPVGSPLSLECTVEGTSNPNLYWYRQAAGRGLQLLFYSVGIGQISSEVPQNLSASRPQDRQFILSSKKLLLSDSGFYLCAWSVSTGGYEQYFGPGTRLTVT.

The genes are TRBV30 and TRBJ1-1; D remains ambiguous. V was pared by 0 bases and J by 0 bases, with 5 bases between. Germline V lookup: CDR1 GTSNPN, CDR2 SVGIG (reference sequence). The CDR3 runs to 13 residues. The CDR3 loop is CAWSVFLNTEAFF. DNA of the CDR3: TGTGCCTGGAGTGTATTCTTGAACACTGAAGCTTTCTTT.

The genes are TRBV24-1 and TRBJ2-3, with 10 bases identical to TRBD2. The CDR3 spans 19 residues. Unmatched junction bases numbered 16, after V lost 5 bases and J lost 3 bases. Germline-derived CDR1 and CDR2 are KGHDR and SFDVKD. CDR3 DNA sequence: TGTGCCACCAGTGCTCTGGAGCTAGCGGGAGTGTTCGGGACAGATACGCAGTATTTT. Translation: CATSALELAGVFGTDTQYF.

The V call is TRBV27, the J call TRBJ2-3, with D unclear. V dropped 2 bases and J dropped 1 base, with 4 bases sitting between them. This CDR3 is 13 amino acids long. Germline V lookup: CDR1 MNHEY, CDR2 SMNVEV (reference sequence). The CDR3 DNA sequence: TGTGCCAGCAGTTTAACGCGCACAGATACGCAGTATTTT. Translating it yields CASSLTRTDTQYF.

CDR3 region: CASSLRGVEGNGYTF. The CDR3 nucleotides read TGCGCCAGCAGCCTCAGGGGGGTTGAGGGAAATGGCTACACCTTC. This rearrangement joins TRBV4-1 to TRBJ1-2, with TRBD1 matching over 7 bases. With 4 bases clipped from V and 6 bases from J, the junction kept 11 bases outside the gene matches. Germline V CDR1 and CDR2: MGHRA, YSYEKL. CDR3 length: 15 amino acids.

This sequence joins TRBV25-1 and TRBJ1-1, with 9 bases matching TRBD1. Per germline, CDR1 MGHDK and CDR2 SYGVNS. The junction had 15 bases not matched to a gene; V was cut back by 5 bases and J by 2 bases. The CDR3 runs to 18 residues. As DNA, the CDR3 is TGTGCCAGCAGTACGTACGGACAGGGGATTAGGGGAAACACTGAAGCTTTCTTT. As protein: CASSTYGQGIRGNTEAFF.

This clone was picked up a small number of times. CDR3 sequence: CATSDPGLAGGRNEQFF. In DNA form, the CDR3 reads TGTGCCACCAGTGATCCCGGACTAGCGGGAGGTAGGAATGAGCAGTTCTTC. This chain connects TRBV24-1 to TRBJ2-1; 14 bases align to TRBD2. V trimming: 3 bases; J trimming: 7 bases; junction bases outside the gene matches: 7. The CDR3 consists of 17 residues. CDR1 is KGHDR and CDR2 is SFDVKD in the germline V gene.

The chain recombines TRBV5-1 with TRBJ2-2; D is unclear. Between the trimmed V and J ends, which lost 2 bases and 4 bases, there was a span of 6 bases. CDR1 is SGHRS, CDR2 YFSETQ, per germline. This CDR3 spans 13 amino acids. The CDR3 region is CASSLYTTGELFF. CDR3 nucleotide sequence: TGCGCCAGCAGCTTATACACCACCGGGGAGCTGTTTTTT.

CDR3 nucleotides: TGCGCCAGCAGCTCCGCAACCCAGGGAACTTATGGCTACACCTTC. This gives the protein CASSSATQGTYGYTF. The chain uses TRBV5-1 and TRBJ1-2, with a weak D call TRBD1 (5 bases). CDR3 length: 15 amino acids. The ends were cut back, 3 bases at V and 5 bases at J, with 17 bases in the middle. Germline CDR1 reads SGHRS; CDR2 reads YFSETQ.

V and J are TRBV18 and TRBJ1-2; tentatively, D is TRBD1 (5 bases). Germline loops: CDR1 KGHSH, CDR2 LQKENI. The CDR3 spans 17 residues. V lost 3 bases to trimming and J lost 2 bases, with 19 bases between them. This CDR3 is CASSPRTFEGSNYGYTF. The CDR3 DNA reads as TGTGCCAGCTCACCCCGGACATTTGAGGGGTCGAACTATGGCTACACCTTC.

The CDR3 nucleotides read TGTGCCAGCAGCCTACGGACAGGATCTTCCTACGAGCAGTACGTC. Protein: CASSLRTGSSYEQYV. The genes are TRBV21-1 and TRBJ2-7; the D segment call TRBD1 is taken from the table without a DNA check. TRBV21-1 is an annotated pseudogene. There are 15 residues in the CDR3.

This clone has a handful of counts. The sample holds other DNA sequences that translate to the same CDR3. V usage is TRBV24-1 and J usage is TRBJ1-2; the match to TRBD1 covers 7 bases. This CDR3 has 14 amino acids. Germline V CDR1 and CDR2: KGHDR, SFDVKD. The V segment lost 4 bases and the J segment 2 bases; nucleotides outside the gene matches: 3. This CDR3 is CATSDPRGNYGYTF. In DNA form, the CDR3 reads TGTGCCACCAGTGACCCCAGGGGGAACTATGGCTACACCTTC.

This clone came up a few times. The chain is built from TRBV25-1 and TRBJ1-2; 7 nucleotides align to TRBD1. With V trimmed by 8 bases and J by 0 bases, 6 bases remained unmatched. CDR1 is MGHDK, CDR2 SYGVNS, per germline. There are 14 residues in the CDR3. CDR3 protein: CASSTGAPNYGYTF. For the CDR3, the DNA is TGTGCCAGCTCCACAGGGGCTCCTAACTATGGCTACACCTTC.